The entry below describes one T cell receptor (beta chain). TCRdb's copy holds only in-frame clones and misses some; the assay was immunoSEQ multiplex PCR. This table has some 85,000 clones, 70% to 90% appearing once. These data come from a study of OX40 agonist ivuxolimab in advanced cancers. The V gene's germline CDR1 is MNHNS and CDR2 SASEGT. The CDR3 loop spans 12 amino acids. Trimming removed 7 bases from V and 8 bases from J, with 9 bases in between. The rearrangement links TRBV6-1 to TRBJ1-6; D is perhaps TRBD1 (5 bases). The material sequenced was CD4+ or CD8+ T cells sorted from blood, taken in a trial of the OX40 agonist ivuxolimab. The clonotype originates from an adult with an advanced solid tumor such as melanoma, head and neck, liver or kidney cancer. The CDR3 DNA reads TGTGCCAGCACCGAAGGGGATTCACCCCTCCACTTT. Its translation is CASTEGDSPLHF.